One T cell receptor beta chain is described in this entry. These data belong to a study of blood T cell repertoires in COVID-19. For the study at large: The United States, Italy and Spain supplied acute and convalescent COVID-19 samples. The analysed material was cDNA or gDNA that came from T cells, B-cell-depleted T cells, or PBMCs.

V lost 2 bases and J 3 bases, leaving 10 bases between the germline ends. The CDR3 runs 14 residues. CDR1 and CDR2 from the germline V gene are MNHEY and SVGAGI. Original processing methods: Reference gene primers were amplified, and this amplification served to estimate nucleated cell counts. Profiling relied on immunoSEQ multiplex PCR, and the TCRdb table lists in-frame clones only, not all of them. That table gives V, J and clone size, and the DNA gave D and trimming. Of 150,000 to 180,000 clones in the sample, about 89% were seen once. This clonotype was obtained from a man aged 50-59 years with acute or convalescent COVID-19. V gene TRBV6-5 combines with J gene TRBJ1-1, with D uncertain. What was sequenced was peripheral blood. CDR3 amino acids: CASSYRSGDTEAFF. The CDR3 region has the DNA TGTGCCAGCAGTTACCGGTCCGGGGACACTGAAGCTTTCTTT.